The T cell receptor (beta chain) under discussion was sequenced for a study of vaccination effects on CD4 cells after COVID-19 (dated 2022 in TCRdb). Notes on the research overall: Two doses of either the BNT162b2 or the mRNA-1273 mRNA SARS-CoV-2 vaccine were administered to participants. Cultures from other donors in the study were sequenced with the Oncomine TCR Beta short-read assay on an Illumina iSeq 100. SARS-CoV-2 spike-specific CD4+ TCR repertoires were compared before and after mRNA vaccination in COVID-19 convalescent patients and in infection-naive vaccine recipients. Pre-vaccine samples from two convalescent patients were drawn 16 days and one week before the first dose, 142 and 148 days after COVID-19 diagnosis. The full study included 10 to 11 COVID-19 convalescent patients and a handful of SARS-CoV-2-naive healthy vaccine recipients.

To identify antigen-specific CD4+ T cell clonotypes by their expansion, the ViraFEST assay first stimulated PBMC with viral peptide pools and then applied TCR sequencing. After less than eleven days of culture, CD4+ T cells were isolated with the EasySep CD4+ T cell isolation kit. Convalescent patients had PCR-confirmed SARS-CoV-2 infection between March and December 2020, before Alpha, Beta and Delta variants emerged in the United States. Each well held fewer than 2.5 million PBMC cultured in IMDM containing roughly 5.1% human AB serum, 9.5 to 10 IU/ml IL-2 and gentamicin, along with around 9.4 ug/ml peptides. On days 3 and 7, half of the culture medium was replaced with fresh IL-2-containing medium. Each peptide stimulation condition was cultured in triplicate wells unless otherwise noted. Using Ficoll-Paque Plus gradient centrifugation, PBMC were separated from whole blood and then either used fresh or cryopreserved at -140C. Genomic DNA was extracted from cultured CD4+ T cells with the QIAamp micro DNA kit.

The research as a whole found: In convalescent patients, the post-vaccine spike-reactive repertoire consisted mainly of new vaccine-induced clones, largely distinct from infection-induced clones. Clones induced by infection and clones induced by vaccination both contracted markedly at late timepoints after vaccination, which fits with T cell responses waning over time. Only a small number of convalescent patients were included, and no early post-infection timepoints were available, which limited the study.

Library prep was done by the immunoSEQ multiplex PCR assay. DNA from the cultured and isolated CD4+ T cells underwent TCR beta CDR3 sequencing. As for the authors' bioinformatics: Non-productive TCR sequences were removed and reads were trimmed to the CDR3 region, keeping CDR3s of at least 7 amino acids. Antigen-specific clonotypes were identified using the MANAFEST web app by comparison of expansion in peptide wells against reference cultures. For clones to be considered positive, expansion at FDR<0.05 versus reference and all other wells, an odds ratio above 5, and a frequency above 0.1% in two replicate wells were required. A clonotype was defined as cross-reactive if the clonotype was significantly expanded both in SARS-CoV-2 spike wells and in at least one common cold coronavirus spike condition. CDR3 similarity was assessed by Levenshtein distance with the stringdist R package, and unrooted trees were built with ape in R 3.6.1. This immuneACCESS table, as held by TCRdb, lists in-frame sequences with V and J called but not all clones. Of the missing ones, under half trace to an unresolved V gene in checked studies; the others have no known cause. The V and J calls and clone size were taken over from that table, and D and trimming were inferred from the DNA. The sample table holds tens of thousands of clones, of which around 80% were seen once. The ten largest account for about two fifths of the sample.

Its CDR3 holds 14 amino acids, cysteine through phenylalanine. The read is trimmed to its CDR3 DNA, 42 bases read in frame from base 1. Relative to germline, V is 4 bases shorter and J is 1 base shorter, with 11 bases between their ends. According to the germline V gene, CDR1 reads SGDLS and CDR2 reads YYNGEE. This clone has just a few counts. The clone's antigen remains unknown. There are no base qualities to consult, and no much larger clone falls within one base. The clonotype comes from a human donor who had a prior SARS-CoV-2 infection. The sequence links TRBV9 to TRBJ1-1; there is no confident call for the D gene. Material: CD4+ T cells from PBMCs cultured with a peptide pool, obtained before COVID-19 vaccination. The DNA sequence follows: TGTGCCAGCAGCCCTTGGACGGGGAACACTGAAGCTTTCTTT. This codes for CASSPWTGNTEAFF.